This TCR beta chain was retrieved from a study of cytomegalovirus exposure and HLA in healthy donors. General study findings and limits: Accounts indicate the classifier identified cytomegalovirus status with strong specificity and sensitivity. Follow-up analysis found HLA locus-dependent TCR association rates, highest for DRB1 and lowest for HLA-C. When presence/absence was analysed, sequencing depth was taken to be roughly uniform across donors.

About this clone itself: Its antigen is not known.

As for the donors, each was a healthy bone marrow donor. This CDR3 spans 17 amino acids. Germline values: CDR1 SGDLS, CDR2 YYNGEE. J gave up 7 bases and V 0 bases, and 11 bases lay outside the gene matches. The study ran its PCR with 60 Vbeta and 13 Jbeta primers. The protocol was immunoSEQ multiplex PCR, while the TCRdb copy is restricted to in-frame clones and leaves out a portion. The sample includes 150,000 or so clones, approximately 84% of them seen just once. Sequencing was performed on PBMCs. The V and J genes are TRBV9 and TRBJ1-4; TRBD1 agrees at 8 bases. The sequence came from a woman aged 40 to 50 in good health and CMV-seropositive. The CDR3 region is CASSVDPPGGVAEKLFF. The CDR3 DNA reads TGTGCCAGCAGCGTAGACCCACCAGGGGGCGTAGCTGAAAAACTGTTTTTT.